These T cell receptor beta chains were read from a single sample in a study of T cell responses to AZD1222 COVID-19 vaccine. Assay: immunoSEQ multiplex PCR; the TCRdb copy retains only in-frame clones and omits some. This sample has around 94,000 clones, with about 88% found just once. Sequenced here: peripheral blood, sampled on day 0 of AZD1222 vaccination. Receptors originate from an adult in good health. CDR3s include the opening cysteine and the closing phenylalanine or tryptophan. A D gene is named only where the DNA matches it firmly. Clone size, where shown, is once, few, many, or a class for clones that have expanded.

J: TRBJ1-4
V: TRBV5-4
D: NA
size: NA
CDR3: CASSGVSDEKLFF
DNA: TGTGCCAGCTCGGGGGTCAGTGATGAAAAACTGTTTTTT

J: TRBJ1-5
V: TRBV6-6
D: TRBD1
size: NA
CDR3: CASSRGQGDQPQHF
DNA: TGTGCCAGCAGCAGGGGACAGGGGGATCAGCCCCAGCATTTT

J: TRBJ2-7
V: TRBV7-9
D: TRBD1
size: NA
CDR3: CASSSLQGVNEQYF
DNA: TGTGCCAGCAGCTCTCTACAGGGGGTGAACGAGCAGTACTTC

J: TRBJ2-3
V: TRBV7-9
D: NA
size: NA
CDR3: CASSADTHTQYF
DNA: TGTGCCAGCAGCGCGGACACCCATACGCAGTATTTT

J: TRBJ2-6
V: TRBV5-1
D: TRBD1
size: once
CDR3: CASSAGQGREGANVLTF
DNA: TGCGCCAGCAGCGCCGGACAGGGCCGCGAAGGGGCCAACGTCCTGACTTTC

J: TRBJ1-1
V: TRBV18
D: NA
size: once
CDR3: CASSPKLLNTEAFF
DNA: TGTGCCAGCTCACCTAAGCTCCTGAACACTGAAGCTTTCTTT

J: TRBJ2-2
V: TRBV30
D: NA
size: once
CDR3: CAWSVLNTGELFF
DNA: TGTGCCTGGAGTGTACTCAACACCGGGGAGCTGTTTTTT

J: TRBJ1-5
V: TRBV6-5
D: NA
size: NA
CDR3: CASTQGQRNQPQHF
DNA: TGTGCCAGCACACAGGGTCAGCGCAATCAGCCCCAGCATTTT

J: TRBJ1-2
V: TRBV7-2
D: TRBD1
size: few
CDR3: CASRFDRGRNYGYTF
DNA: TGTGCCAGCAGATTCGACAGGGGGCGGAACTATGGCTACACCTTC

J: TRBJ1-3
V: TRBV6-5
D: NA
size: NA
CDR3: CASSSAGTRGNTIYF
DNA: TGTGCCAGCAGTTCCGCCGGGACAAGGGGAAACACCATATATTTT

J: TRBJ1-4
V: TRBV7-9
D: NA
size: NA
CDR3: CASSLGAFPRTDSEKLFF
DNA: TGTGCCAGCAGCCTAGGAGCGTTCCCGCGGACGGATTCTGAAAAACTGTTTTTT

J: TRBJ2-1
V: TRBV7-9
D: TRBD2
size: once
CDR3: CASSSSGRDYNEQFF
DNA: TGTGCCAGCAGCTCCAGCGGGAGGGACTACAATGAGCAGTTCTTC

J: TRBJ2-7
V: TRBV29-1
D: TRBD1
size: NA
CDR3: CSVEDQAPGQDASYEQYF
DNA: TGCAGCGTTGAAGATCAAGCCCCCGGACAGGATGCAAGCTACGAGCAGTACTTC

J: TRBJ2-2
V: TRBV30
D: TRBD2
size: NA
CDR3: CAWSVRGLAGGPRKGELFF
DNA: TGTGCCTGGAGTGTACGGGGGCTAGCGGGAGGGCCAAGGAAGGGGGAGCTGTTTTTT

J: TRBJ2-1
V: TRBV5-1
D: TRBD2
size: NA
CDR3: CASSTSGRRDNEQFF
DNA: TGCGCCAGCAGCACTAGCGGGAGAAGGGACAATGAGCAGTTCTTC

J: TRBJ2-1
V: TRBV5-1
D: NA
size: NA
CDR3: CASSFGSSYNEQFF
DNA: TGCGCCAGCAGCTTTGGCAGCTCCTACAATGAGCAGTTCTTC

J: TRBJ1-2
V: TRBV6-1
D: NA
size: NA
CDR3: CASSEARGGPYGYTF
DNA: TGTGCCAGCAGTGAAGCTCGGGGGGGACCCTATGGCTACACCTTC

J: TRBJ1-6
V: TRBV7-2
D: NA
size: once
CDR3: CASSLAGGNNSPLHF
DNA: TGTGCCAGCAGCTTAGCTGGGGGCAATAATTCACCCCTCCACTTT

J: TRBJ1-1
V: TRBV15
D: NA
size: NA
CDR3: CATSGPRANTEAFF
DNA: TGTGCCACCAGCGGTCCCAGGGCGAACACTGAAGCTTTCTTT

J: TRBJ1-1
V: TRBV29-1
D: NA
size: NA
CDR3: CSVEDPQGPRSTEAFF
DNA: TGCAGCGTTGAAGATCCCCAAGGGCCTCGCAGCACTGAAGCTTTCTTT

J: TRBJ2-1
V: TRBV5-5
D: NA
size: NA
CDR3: CASSLGQNVYNEQFF
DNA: TGTGCCAGCAGCTTGGGGCAGAACGTATACAATGAGCAGTTCTTC

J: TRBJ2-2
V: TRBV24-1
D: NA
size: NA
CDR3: CATGENTGELFF
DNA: TGTGCCACCGGGGAGAACACCGGGGAGCTGTTTTTT

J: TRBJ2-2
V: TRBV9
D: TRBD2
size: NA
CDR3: CASSVLAGGLGNTGELFF
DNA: TGTGCCAGCAGCGTTTTAGCGGGGGGGCTTGGGAACACCGGGGAGCTGTTTTTT

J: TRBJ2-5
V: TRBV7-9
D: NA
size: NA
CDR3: CASSSNLRAQYF
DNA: TGTGCCAGCAGCTCCAATCTTCGGGCCCAGTACTTC

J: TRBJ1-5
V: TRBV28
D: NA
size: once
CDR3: CASSPPGSRWPQHF
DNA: TGTGCCAGCAGTCCCCCAGGGAGCCGCTGGCCCCAGCATTTT

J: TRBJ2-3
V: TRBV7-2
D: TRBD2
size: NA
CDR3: CASSLELAGADTQYF
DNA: TGTGCCAGCAGCTTAGAACTAGCGGGAGCAGATACGCAGTATTTT

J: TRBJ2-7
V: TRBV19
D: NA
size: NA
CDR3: CPQQATYEQYF
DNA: TGCCCTCAGCAGGCGACCTACGAGCAGTACTTC

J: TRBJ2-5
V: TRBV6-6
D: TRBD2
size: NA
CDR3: CASSSDRTSGRETQYF
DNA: TGTGCCAGCAGTTCTGACCGGACTAGCGGGAGAGAGACCCAGTACTTC

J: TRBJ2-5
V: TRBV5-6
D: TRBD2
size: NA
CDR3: CASSLAGREQQETQYF
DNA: TGTGCCAGCAGCTTGGCCGGGCGGGAGCAACAAGAGACCCAGTACTTC